Below are 11 T cell receptor beta chains sequenced from a single sample in a study of OX40 agonist ivuxolimab in advanced cancers. Method: immunoSEQ multiplex PCR; TCRdb's copy keeps in-frame clones and lacks some. The table has 48,000 or so clones, about 88% seen once. The specimen comprised CD4+ or CD8+ T cells sorted from blood, sampled in a trial of the OX40 agonist ivuxolimab. These receptors originate from an adult with an advanced solid tumor such as melanoma, head and neck, liver or kidney cancer.

This clone came up a few times. The V and J genes are TRBV30 and TRBJ1-1, with D possibly TRBD1 on 5 matching bases. The CDR3 length is 11 residues. V was pared by 6 bases and J by 7 bases, with 12 bases between. Germline V lookup: CDR1 GTSNPN, CDR2 SVGIG (reference sequence). The DNA of the CDR3 is TGTGCCTGCGGGTGGGGCAGTGAAGCTTTCTTT. Translation: CACGWGSEAFF.

A single count supports this clone. This sequence joins TRBV14 and TRBJ1-2; D ambiguous. The CDR3 is made up of 11 amino acids. V lost 1 base and J 8 bases, leaving 5 bases between the germline ends. Germline values: CDR1 SGHDN, CDR2 FVKESK. CDR3 DNA sequence: TGTGCCAGCAGCCAAGGTCTGGGCTACACCTTC. Translating gives CASSQGLGYTF. The complete variable domain, with remaining parts taken from reference TRBV14 and TRBJ1-2, reads EAGVTQFPSHSVIEKGQTVTLRCDPISGHDNLYWYRRVMGKEIKFLLHFVKESKQDESGMPNNRFLAERTGGTYSTLKVQPAELEDSGVYFCASSQGLGYTFGSGTRLTVV.

CDR3 residues: CASSSGQDTGGGELFF. The CDR3 region has the DNA TGTGCCAGCAGCTCGGGACAGGACACCGGCGGCGGGGAGCTGTTTTTT. This chain uses TRBV5-4 with TRBJ2-2; 8 nucleotides align to TRBD1. Unmatched junction bases numbered 11, after V lost 3 bases and J lost 7 bases. Germline CDR1 SGHNT, CDR2 YYREEE (reference sequence). The CDR3 extends over 16 amino acids.

This chain links TRBV27 with TRBJ2-7; 9 bases are a match to TRBD2. The trim removed 8 bases at V and 4 bases at J, leaving 6 bases unmatched. This CDR3 contains 13 residues. Germline CDR1 MNHEY, CDR2 SMNVEV (reference sequence). The CDR3, as DNA: TGTGCCAGCGGTAGCGGGAGAATATACGAGCAGTACTTC. Amino acid sequence: CASGSGRIYEQYF.

V is TRBV10-3 and J is TRBJ2-3, with TRBD2 matching over 11 bases. CDR3 length: 17 residues. Trimming cost V 0 bases and J 4 bases; bases outside gene matches: 6. In germline, CDR1 is ENHRY, CDR2 SYGVKD. CDR3 region: CAISESKTSGASDTQYF. Written as DNA, the CDR3 is TGTGCCATCAGTGAGTCCAAGACTAGCGGGGCCTCAGATACGCAGTATTTT.

This clone has a handful of counts. V usage is TRBV5-4 and J usage is TRBJ2-5; 8 nucleotides line up with TRBD2. V shed 4 bases, J shed 3 bases, and the junction held 5 bases outside the gene matches. This CDR3 is 14 amino acids long. Germline CDR1 is SGHNT and CDR2 is YYREEE (reference sequence). CDR3 sequence reads: CASSQGLAEETQYF. The CDR3 region has the DNA TGTGCCAGCAGCCAAGGACTAGCCGAAGAGACCCAGTACTTC.

The chain couples TRBV7-2 to TRBJ2-1, with D unclear. Germline CDR1 and CDR2: SGHTA and FQGNSA. This CDR3 has 14 amino acids. The V gene lost 0 bases and the J gene lost 5 bases, with 8 bases spanning the gap. The CDR3 region is CASSLAQFDNEQFF. The DNA for the CDR3 is TGTGCCAGCAGCTTAGCACAGTTTGACAATGAGCAGTTCTTC.

The genes are TRBV4-3 and TRBJ2-5, with TRBD2 matching 7 bases. CDR1 and CDR2 from the germline V gene are LGHNA and YSLEER. This CDR3 is built from 18 residues. V was pared by 3 bases and J by 5 bases, with 18 bases of the junction left unmatched. DNA for the CDR3: TGCGCCAGCAGCCAGGGGCGGGAGATCAACCTTGATGAGGAGACCCAGTACTTC. It translates to CASSQGREINLDEETQYF.

The chain joins TRBV27 to TRBJ1-6, with D maybe TRBD1 (5 bases). The V end lost 6 bases, the J end lost 4 bases, and 10 bases lay between the germline ends. This CDR3 has 14 amino acids. Germline V lookup: CDR1 MNHEY, CDR2 SMNVEV (reference sequence). CDR3 protein: CASSRQFYNSPLHF. The CDR3 nucleotides are TGTGCCAGCAGCCGACAGTTTTATAATTCACCCCTCCACTTT.

In this sample, this clone turned up a few times. The genes are TRBV27 and TRBJ1-1, with D uncertain. CDR1 and CDR2 from the germline V gene are MNHEY and SMNVEV (reference sequence). Trimming took off 0 bases at V and 3 bases at J, with 5 bases between the two ends. The CDR3 is 13 residues long. CDR3 protein: CASSLSGDTEAFF. The CDR3 DNA follows: TGTGCCAGCAGTTTATCGGGTGACACTGAAGCTTTCTTT.

The rearrangement links TRBV30 to TRBJ2-5; D is unclear. The length of the CDR3 is 12 residues. The V gene's germline CDR1 is GTSNPN and CDR2 SVGIG (reference sequence). In nucleotides, the CDR3 is TGTGGGTGGAAGGGTTTCCAAGAGACCCAGTACTTC. It yields the protein CGWKGFQETQYF.